The 24 T cell receptor beta chains reported below all come from one sample, sequenced in a study of cytomegalovirus exposure and HLA in healthy donors. The PCR had 60 Vbeta and 13 Jbeta primers. The data were produced by immunoSEQ multiplex PCR, yet TCRdb's version contains in-frame clones alone and is incomplete. The sample has about 93,000 clones, around 80% seen once; the top ten hold under 8.5%. The sequenced material came from PBMCs. Source of these receptors: a man between 25 and 39 years old in good health and CMV-seronegative.

The chain has TRBV15 and TRBJ2-3; perhaps TRBD1 as D (5 bases). The germline CDR1 and CDR2 sequences are LNHNV and YYDKDF (reference sequence). V was pared by 4 bases and J by 0 bases, with 17 bases between. CDR3 size: 17 residues. Here the CDR3 reads CATSNRWGQTSTDTQYF. CDR3 sequence (DNA): TGTGCCACCAGCAACCGGTGGGGCCAAACTAGCACAGATACGCAGTATTTT.

The sample holds one count of this clone. The V call is TRBV7-6, the J call TRBJ2-1; 11 positions match TRBD2. Trimming took 5 bases from V and 0 from J; bases not matched to a gene: 6. Germline CDR1 SGHVS, CDR2 FNYEAQ. The length of the CDR3 is 17 residues. The CDR3, as DNA: TGTGCCAGCAGCCCTAGGACTAGCGGGCACTCCTACAATGAGCAGTTCTTC. As protein: CASSPRTSGHSYNEQFF.

This chain joins TRBV9 and TRBJ2-2; a possible D gene is TRBD2 (6 bases). CDR1 SGDLS and CDR2 YYNGEE come from the germline V gene. CDR3 size: 17 residues. Trimming cost V 0 bases and J 2 bases, with 14 bases left between them. The CDR3 DNA is TGTGCCAGCAGCGTAGCTACGGGGGTCCTCAACACCGGGGAGCTGTTTTTT. It yields the protein CASSVATGVLNTGELFF.

Notes on this clone: This sample includes further DNA sequences coding for the same CDR3. This rearrangement joins TRBV6-5 to TRBJ1-3, with D perhaps TRBD1 (5 bases). Between the trimmed V and J ends, which lost 8 bases and 0 bases, there was a span of 14 bases. The CDR3 totals 15 residues. Germline-derived CDR1 and CDR2 are MNHEY and SVGAGI. The CDR3 is CASGRGLSSGNTIYF. The CDR3 nucleotides read TGTGCCAGCGGGCGGGGACTGTCCTCTGGAAACACCATATATTTT.

The chain uses TRBV18 and TRBJ1-4, with D possibly TRBD1 on 6 matching bases. CDR3 length: 14 amino acids. The germline V gene has CDR1 KGHSH and CDR2 LQKENI. V was clipped by 4 bases and J by 1 base, with 7 bases between them. The CDR3 DNA sequence: TGTGCCAGCTCACAACAGGGAACTAATGAAAAACTGTTTTTT. Amino acid sequence: CASSQQGTNEKLFF.

The gene calls are TRBV11-2 and TRBJ2-5; D call uncertain. Per germline, CDR1 SGHAT and CDR2 FQNNGV. The ends were cut back, 3 bases at V and 5 bases at J, with 7 bases in the middle. The CDR3 totals 12 residues. The CDR3 nucleotides are TGTGCCAGCAGCTTTCAACGGGAGACCCAGTACTTC. Protein sequence: CASSFQRETQYF.

The V call is TRBV30, the J call TRBJ2-7; tentative D call: TRBD1 (5 bases). The CDR3 length is 14 residues. V shed 5 bases and J shed 0 bases, with 14 bases lying between them. CDR1 is GTSNPN and CDR2 is SVGIG in the germline V gene (reference sequence). In nucleotides, the CDR3 is TGTGCCTGGTCGATAGACAGCAACTCCTACGAGCAGTACTTC. This encodes CAWSIDSNSYEQYF. The full variable domain, its missing parts supplied by reference TRBV30 and TRBJ2-7, is SQTIHQWPATLVQPVGSPLSLECTVEGTSNPNLYWYRQAAGRGLQLLFYSVGIGQISSEVPQNLSASRPQDRQFILSSKKLLLSDSGFYLCAWSIDSNSYEQYFGPGTRLTVT.

The V call is TRBV5-1, the J call TRBJ2-2; a possible D gene is TRBD2 (6 bases). The CDR3 loop spans 15 amino acids. Germline loops: CDR1 SGHRS, CDR2 YFSETQ. Trimming stripped 1 base from V and 7 bases from J, with 14 bases between. The CDR3 DNA is TGCGCCAGCAGCTTGAGGAGGGGTTTGGACGGGGAGCTGTTTTTT. Protein: CASSLRRGLDGELFF.

This rearrangement joins TRBV5-1 to TRBJ1-1, with 9 bases identical to TRBD1. CDR1 SGHRS and CDR2 YFSETQ come from the germline V gene. The length of the CDR3 is 13 residues. V was pared by 3 bases and J by 10 bases, with 7 bases of the junction left unmatched. Here the CDR3 DNA reads TGCGCCAGCAGCTCGCGAGCGGACAGGGGAGCTTTCTTT. Translation gives CASSSRADRGAFF.

V usage is TRBV6-5 and J usage is TRBJ1-2; the D gene is possibly TRBD1 (6 bases). CDR1 is MNHEY and CDR2 is SVGAGI in the germline V gene. The CDR3 consists of 12 residues. V was shortened by 6 bases and J by 4 bases, with 9 bases between the two germline ends. The CDR3 reads CASSLDSYGYTF. As DNA, the CDR3 is TGTGCCAGCAGCTTGGACAGCTATGGCTACACCTTC.

CDR3 bases: TGCGCCAGCAGCATCAGGGGGACCCACGAGCAGTACTTC. Protein sequence: CASSIRGTHEQYF. The J gene is TRBJ2-7, the V gene TRBV5-1; TRBD1 matches at 7 bases. Trimming cost V 4 bases and J 5 bases; bases outside gene matches: 6. Germline values: CDR1 SGHRS, CDR2 YFSETQ. The CDR3 totals 13 residues.

The chain has TRBV4-3 and TRBJ1-4, with 7 bases aligning to TRBD1. V was pared by 4 bases and J by 14 bases, with 10 bases of the junction left unmatched. Germline V CDR1 and CDR2: LGHNA, YSLEER. CDR3 length: 13 amino acids. The CDR3 DNA reads as TGCGCCAGCAGCCGATCCCAGGCGGGACAGCTGTTTTTT. Amino acid sequence: CASSRSQAGQLFF.

The genes are TRBV7-2 and TRBJ2-1; 9 bases line up with TRBD2. CDR1 is SGHTA and CDR2 is FQGNSA in the germline V gene. The trim removed 1 base at V and 7 bases at J, leaving 5 bases unmatched. The CDR3 is 15 residues long. The CDR3 sequence: CASSLVSGGRNEQFF. CDR3 in DNA: TGTGCCAGCAGCTTAGTAAGCGGGGGGAGGAATGAGCAGTTCTTC.

As regards this clone: Other DNA sequences in the same sample also yield this CDR3. The chain carries TRBV29-1 and TRBJ2-3; a weak D match, TRBD2 (5 bases). Trimming left V 7 bases short and J 0 bases short, with 8 bases between. The CDR3 extends over 12 amino acids. The germline V gene has CDR1 SQVTM and CDR2 ANQGSEA. The CDR3 region is CSAGLSTDTQYF. In DNA, the CDR3 is TGCAGCGCCGGACTGAGCACAGATACGCAGTATTTT.

The gene calls are TRBV7-2 and TRBJ1-5; D is ambiguous. CDR1 is SGHTA, CDR2 FQGNSA, per germline. The CDR3 loop spans 13 amino acids. Deletions cut 4 bases from V and 7 bases from J, with 11 bases between. The CDR3 DNA follows: TGTGCCAGCAGCTCCCTGGGCGCCCAGCCCCAGCATTTT. This encodes CASSSLGAQPQHF. Based on the CDR3 plus reference TRBV7-2 and TRBJ1-5, the full variable domain is GAGVSQSPSNKVTEKGKDVELRCDPISGHTALYWYRQSLGQGLEFLIYFQGNSAPDKSGLPSDRFSAERTGGSVSTLTIQRTQQEDSAVYLCASSSLGAQPQHFGDGTRLSIL.

This clone was seen just once. This chain joins TRBV18 and TRBJ2-7, with D possibly TRBD1 on 6 matching bases. This CDR3 is 15 amino acids long. V was trimmed by 3 bases and J by 0 bases, leaving 12 bases between them. The germline V gene encodes CDR1 KGHSH and CDR2 LQKENI. The CDR3 DNA is TGTGCCAGCTCACCCCTGGGGGACACCTCCTACGAGCAGTACTTC. Translation gives CASSPLGDTSYEQYF.

The chain recombines TRBV18 with TRBJ1-6; a weak D match, TRBD1 (6 bases). The CDR3 sequence is 14 residues long. Per germline, CDR1 KGHSH and CDR2 LQKENI. The V gene lost 5 bases and the J gene lost 7 bases, with 12 bases spanning the gap. CDR3 sequence: CASSASGTNSPLHF. CDR3 bases: TGTGCCAGCTCAGCTTCCGGGACAAATTCACCCCTCCACTTT.

The chain recombines TRBV27 with TRBJ1-5, with 9 bases fitting TRBD1. Per germline, CDR1 MNHEY and CDR2 SMNVEV (reference sequence). The V gene end was trimmed by 4 bases and the J gene end by 5 bases; junction bases not matched to a gene: 6. The CDR3 spans 15 residues. The CDR3 here is CASSSTGGRDQPQHF. CDR3 nucleotide sequence: TGTGCCAGCAGTTCGACAGGGGGAAGGGATCAGCCCCAGCATTTT.

CDR3 loop: CASSDSGRGSTDTQYF. The CDR3 DNA follows: TGTGCCAGCAGTGACTCTGGGCGGGGCAGCACAGATACGCAGTATTTT. This chain links TRBV6-4 with TRBJ2-3, with D tentatively TRBD2 (6 bases). CDR3 length equals 16 residues. Germline CDR1 is MRHNA and CDR2 is SNTAGT. The ends were cut back, 0 bases at V and 0 bases at J, with 10 bases in the middle.

V usage is TRBV30 and J usage is TRBJ2-7, with a tentative D call TRBD2 (6 bases). The CDR3 is made up of 17 amino acids. With 2 bases removed from V and 0 bases from J, the gap between germline ends came to 20 bases. Germline V gene sequence: CDR1 GTSNPN, CDR2 SVGIG (reference sequence). DNA of the CDR3: TGTGCCTGGAGTCTGGGGGGAGCGGGTTCCAGCTCCTACGAGCAGTACTTC. It is translated as CAWSLGGAGSSSYEQYF. Based on the CDR3 plus reference TRBV30 and TRBJ2-7, the full variable domain is SQTIHQWPATLVQPVGSPLSLECTVEGTSNPNLYWYRQAAGRGLQLLFYSVGIGQISSEVPQNLSASRPQDRQFILSSKKLLLSDSGFYLCAWSLGGAGSSSYEQYFGPGTRLTVT.

The CDR3 here is CASPSGSPHNEQFF. The DNA for the CDR3 is TGTGCCTCCCCGAGCGGGAGCCCCCACAATGAGCAGTTCTTC. This chain connects TRBV30 to TRBJ2-1; the match to TRBD2 covers 8 bases. The CDR3 length is 14 residues. CDR1 is GTSNPN, CDR2 SVGIG, per germline (reference sequence). The junction had 10 bases not matched to a gene; V was cut back by 7 bases and J by 5 bases.

The rearrangement uses TRBV30 and TRBJ2-5; 8 bases are shared with TRBD1. The J call is in doubt because the DNA end fits TRBJ2-7 better. The CDR3 is 13 residues long. Germline V gene data show CDR1 as GTSNPN and CDR2 as SVGIG (reference sequence). CDR3 amino acids: CALLGQANSEQYF. The CDR3 DNA sequence: TGTGCCTTGTTGGGACAGGCCAATTCCGAGCAGTACTTC.

Only one count was recorded for this clone. The rearrangement links TRBV7-2 to TRBJ2-5; possible D gene TRBD2, 5 bases. Germline V lookup: CDR1 SGHTA, CDR2 FQGNSA. V dropped 5 bases and J dropped 4 bases, with 14 bases sitting between them. The CDR3 length is 14 residues. The DNA for the CDR3 is TGTGCCAGCAGCCTCGGGGTCAAGGGAGAGACCCAGTACTTC. It codes for CASSLGVKGETQYF.

The chain combines TRBV29-1 with TRBJ2-2; 13 nucleotides agree with TRBD2. This CDR3 has 17 residues. CDR1 is SQVTM and CDR2 is ANQGSEA in the germline V gene. The junction had 6 bases not matched to a gene; V was cut back by 0 bases and J by 5 bases. Here the CDR3 reads CSVEEGLAGRRTGELFF. In nucleotides, the CDR3 is TGCAGCGTTGAAGAGGGACTAGCGGGACGTCGAACCGGGGAGCTGTTTTTT.